This T cell receptor beta chain came from a study of T cell responses to AZD1222 COVID-19 vaccine. Study outcomes and limitations: With two AZD1222 doses given, Spike-specific TCR breadth and depth both rose. Among vaccine-associated CD4 TCRs, coverage spanned spike, with dominance at 160-218 and 743-854. Per reports, nearly half of all spike-specific TCRs target regions that are unmutated in variants. Donors were largely white British and mainly female; clonal diversity was possibly underestimated.

A note on this clone: What it recognizes is unknown.

CDR3 size: 13 residues. Trimming took 11 bases from V and 4 from J; bases not matched to a gene: 8. CDR1 and CDR2 (germline): ENHRY, SYGVKD. Assay used: immunoSEQ multiplex PCR; TCRdb lists only in-frame clones, some missing. The sample holds 120,000 to 150,000 clones, 90% to 95% seen once. The material sequenced was peripheral blood, taken on day 0 of AZD1222 vaccination. The genes are TRBV10-3 and TRBJ1-1; 9 bases fit TRBD1. The clonotype originates from an adult in good health. CDR3 nucleotide sequence: TGTGCCGGCAAACAGGGGGCGAGCACTGAAGCTTTCTTT. Amino acid sequence: CAGKQGASTEAFF.